This TCR beta chain was recovered during a study of breast tumors, draining lymph nodes, adjacent tissues. Findings and caveats of the study: That most tumor T cells come from lymph nodes remained unproven. Data fit most tumor T cells coming from lymph node, expanding in tumor.

Samples came from axillary lymph nodes draining the breast cancer. CDR3 size: 16 residues. V lost 5 bases and J lost 5; bases outside the gene matches: 7. Germline V gene lookup returns CDR1 SEHNR and CDR2 FQNEAQ (reference sequence). This clonotype was seen many times. Its target is not known. TCRdb itself ran the multiplex PCR reads through MiXCR, one entry per CDR3 protein. Among 150,000 to 250,000 distinct CDR3 sequences listed, roughly 31% were seen once. The chain uses TRBV7-9 and TRBJ2-2; 11 bases are a match to TRBD1. The sequence came from a female donor with breast cancer. Some clones in this sample may be carry-over from other donors' samples. The source material was axillary lymph node tissue. The CDR3 bases are TGTGCCAGCAGCCTCGGACAGGGGGCAAGGACCGGGGAGCTGTTTTTT. As protein: CASSLGQGARTGELFF. Using reference TRBV7-9 and TRBJ2-2 for the parts outside the CDR3, the full variable domain is DTGVSQNPRHKITKRGQNVTFRCDPISEHNRLYWYRQTLGQGPEFLTYFQNEAQLEKSRLLSDRFSAERPKGSFSTLEIQRTEQGDSAMYLCASSLGQGARTGELFFGEGSRLTVL.